One and the same sample provided the 13 T cell receptor beta chains below, sequenced in a study of shared clonotypes between healthy human individuals (dated by TCRdb to the early 2020s). The library relied on the immunoSEQ multiplex PCR assay. Here the immuneACCESS table is served through TCRdb, limited to in-frame sequences with V and J called. Missing clones are a known gap in these copies; in checked studies unresolved V genes cover under half, and the rest lacks a known reason. The sample data list 1 million to 1.3 million clones, and 75% to 80% of these were observed just once. 0.5% to 0.65% of the sample comes from the top ten. The source material was memory CD4+ T cells from PBMCs. The cell subset or site label for this specimen denotes: CD45RA-negative fraction. Receptors were obtained from a man aged 18 to 35 in good health. Some clones in this sample may be carry-over from other donors' samples.

This clone was recorded a few times. In the same sample, other DNA sequences code for this CDR3. The chain employs TRBV7-2 and TRBJ2-2; D unresolved. V lost 2 bases to trimming and J lost 13 bases, with 11 bases between them. The CDR3 is 12 amino acids. CDR1 is SGHTA, CDR2 FQGNSA, per germline. The CDR3 reads CASSLNTVVLFF. The CDR3 bases are TGTGCCAGCAGCTTAAATACCGTGGTGCTGTTTTTT.

The chain employs TRBV6-1 and TRBJ1-2; 7 bases are a match to TRBD1. The germline V gene has CDR1 MNHNS and CDR2 SASEGT. The J segment lost 5 bases and the V segment lost 4 bases, leaving 7 bases of the junction unmatched. The CDR3 loop spans 14 amino acids. The CDR3 DNA sequence: TGTGCCAGCAGTGTGGTGACAGGGCCGTATGGCTACACCTTC. Its protein is CASSVVTGPYGYTF.

Comments on this clone: In the same sample, other DNA sequences code for this CDR3. The rearrangement uses TRBV5-1 and TRBJ2-5; 8 bases line up with TRBD2. Trimming took 4 bases from V and 2 from J; bases not matched to a gene: 7. This CDR3 is built from 15 residues. The germline gives CDR1 SGHRS, CDR2 YFSETQ. CDR3 residues: CASSLLGTRQETQYF. CDR3 nucleotides: TGCGCCAGCAGCCTATTAGGGACTAGGCAAGAGACCCAGTACTTC.

J is TRBJ2-7 and V is TRBV28, with D perhaps assigned TRBD1 or TRBD2 (5 bases each). The V gene lost 6 bases and the J gene lost 3 bases, with 12 bases spanning the gap. The CDR3 contains 13 residues. CDR1 and CDR2 from the germline V gene are MDHEN and SYDVKM. The CDR3 sequence is CASRAAGSYEQYF. The CDR3 coding sequence is TGTGCCAGCAGAGCCGCAGGGAGCTACGAGCAGTACTTC.

The rearrangement links TRBV19 to TRBJ1-5; 8 positions agree with TRBD1. The ends lost 5 bases at V and 5 bases at J; junction bases unmatched: 11. The CDR3 runs 16 residues. Germline CDR1 and CDR2: LNHDA and SQIVND (reference sequence). The CDR3 nucleotides are TGTGCCAGTAGTGCCTTTAGGACAGGGATCGATCAGCCCCAGCATTTT. Translating gives CASSAFRTGIDQPQHF.

V usage is TRBV4-2 and J usage is TRBJ2-7, with 8 bases lining up with TRBD2. Germline CDR1 LGHNA, CDR2 YNFKEQ. V lost 2 bases and J lost 2; bases outside the gene matches: 8. This CDR3 has 16 amino acids. DNA for the CDR3: TGTGCCAGCAGCCAATTGGGACTAGGGGACCCCTACGAGCAGTACTTC. Translation gives CASSQLGLGDPYEQYF.

This clone was detected only once. The chain joins TRBV6-5 to TRBJ2-3; 10 nucleotides match TRBD1. This CDR3 is built from 15 residues. Germline trimming cut 8 bases from V and 5 bases from J; bases unmatched to any gene: 10. Germline values: CDR1 MNHEY, CDR2 SVGAGI. The CDR3 nucleotides are TGTGCCAGCCCGTGGGGGGGACAGGGGAGAGATACGCAGTATTTT. It codes for CASPWGGQGRDTQYF.

The chain uses TRBV5-4 and TRBJ2-5, with TRBD1 as a possible D gene (5 bases). This CDR3 spans 15 amino acids. Germline lookup yields CDR1 SGHNT and CDR2 YYREEE (reference sequence). V lost 3 bases and J lost 7, with 19 bases in between. CDR3 region: CASSYGDRIPGTQYF. The DNA of the CDR3 is TGTGCCAGCAGCTACGGCGACAGAATCCCCGGGACCCAGTACTTC.

The rearrangement uses TRBV5-6 and TRBJ1-2; 8 nucleotides agree with TRBD1. V was pared by 5 bases and J by 3 bases, with 6 bases of the junction left unmatched. The CDR3 has 14 amino acids. The germline V gene has CDR1 SGHDT and CDR2 YYEEEE. The CDR3 loop reads CASRIRGHDYGYTF. CDR3 nucleotides: TGTGCCAGCAGGATCAGGGGGCACGACTATGGCTACACCTTC.

This clone was seen only a few times. This chain uses TRBV5-4 with TRBJ2-4; 8 bases are a match to TRBD2. This CDR3 spans 17 amino acids. In germline, CDR1 is SGHNT, CDR2 YYREEE (reference sequence). After removal of 1 base from V and 1 base from J, the junction contained 7 bases not matched to a gene. The DNA for the CDR3 is TGTGCCAGCAGCTTGTTTAACGGGGGGGGCGCCAAAAACATTCAGTACTTC. Translation gives CASSLFNGGGAKNIQYF.

The CDR3 coding sequence is TGTGCCAGCAGCAAACCGCGGACTAGCCACACCGGGGAGCTGTTTTTT. Protein: CASSKPRTSHTGELFF. The rearrangement joins TRBV21-1 to TRBJ2-2; TRBD2, the table's D call, lacks a check against the DNA. TRBV21-1 is given as a pseudogene. This CDR3 has 16 residues.

A few counts support this clone. The V gene is TRBV5-4, the J gene TRBJ1-2; 8 bases line up with TRBD1. This CDR3 has 13 amino acids. Germline V gene lookup returns CDR1 SGHNT and CDR2 YYREEE (reference sequence). V shed 4 bases and J 8 bases; nucleotides not matched to a gene: 7. Here the CDR3 DNA reads TGTGCCAGCAGCCGAAAACAGGGGGAAGGCTACACCTTC. It encodes CASSRKQGEGYTF.

This chain uses TRBV4-2 with TRBJ1-1; no reliable D call. This CDR3 is built from 13 residues. Trimming left V 1 base short and J 6 bases short, with 9 bases between. CDR1 is LGHNA, CDR2 YNFKEQ, per germline. CDR3 coding DNA: TGTGCCAGCAGCCAAGTCTTCGCATCTGAAGCTTTCTTT. It translates to CASSQVFASEAFF.